This TCR beta chain was observed in a study of blood T cell repertoires in COVID-19. TCRdb keeps only in-frame clones here, not all; method: immunoSEQ multiplex PCR. The sample consists of about 130,000 clones, 70% to 80% of them appearing once. The CDR3 contains 15 residues. Trimming took off 6 bases at V and 4 bases at J, with 18 bases between the two ends. CDR1 and CDR2 (germline): LGHNT, FRNRAP. Source material: peripheral blood. The J gene is TRBJ1-2, the V gene TRBV12-5, with a tentative D call TRBD1 (6 bases). The TCR comes from a man aged 40-50 years with active or convalescent COVID-19. This CDR3 reads CASGQGQHSTYGYTF. For the CDR3, the DNA is TGTGCTAGTGGCCAAGGACAGCACTCAACCTATGGCTACACCTTC.